A single sample gave rise to the 8 T cell receptor beta chains below, sequenced in a study of cytomegalovirus exposure and HLA in healthy donors. This PCR relied on a set of 60 Vbeta primers and 13 Jbeta primers. Produced via immunoSEQ multiplex PCR; TCRdb's table is partial and in-frame only. The sample carries 150,000 to 200,000 clones, approximately 80% recorded once. The sample consisted of PBMCs. Receptor source: a woman aged 18 to 35 in good health and CMV-seropositive.

This chain connects TRBV11-3 to TRBJ2-5; 9 bases line up with TRBD2. Germline CDR1 is SGHNT and CDR2 is YENEEA. The CDR3 is made up of 15 amino acids. The V segment lost 1 base and the J segment 1 base; nucleotides outside the gene matches: 1. The CDR3 loop is CASSLVAGAQETQYF. CDR3 coding DNA: TGTGCCAGCAGCTTAGTAGCGGGGGCCCAAGAGACCCAGTACTTC. Full variable domain (remainder filled in from reference TRBV11-3 and TRBJ2-5): EAGVVQSPRYKIIEKKQPVAFWCNPISGHNTLYWYLQNLGQGPELLIRYENEEAVDDSQLPKDRFSAERLKGVDSTLKIQPAELGDSAVYLCASSLVAGAQETQYFGPGTRLLVL.

The V and J genes are TRBV5-1 and TRBJ2-4; D perhaps matches TRBD1 (6 bases). The CDR3 extends over 16 amino acids. Germline V lookup: CDR1 SGHRS, CDR2 YFSETQ. V was trimmed by 2 bases and J by 1 base, leaving 13 bases between them. The CDR3 region has the DNA TGCGCCAGCAGCTTACAGGGTTTAGGCGCCAAAAACATTCAGTACTTC. This codes for CASSLQGLGAKNIQYF.

This chain connects TRBV7-6 to TRBJ2-5, with 12 bases matching TRBD2. The CDR3 length is 15 residues. Germline CDR1 is SGHVS and CDR2 is FNYEAQ. V was pared by 1 base and J by 9 bases, with 6 bases of the junction left unmatched. The CDR3 nucleotides read TGTGCCAGCAGCTTAGAAACTAGCGGGGGGAGTGCCCAGTACTTC. This sequence encodes CASSLETSGGSAQYF.

This chain uses TRBV30 with TRBJ1-6, with TRBD1 as a possible D gene (5 bases). Germline V gene data show CDR1 as GTSNPN and CDR2 as SVGIG (reference sequence). CDR3 length equals 14 residues. The germline V and J ends were trimmed by 0 bases and 7 bases, with 10 bases remaining between them. The CDR3 is CAWSVKGRNSPLHF. The CDR3 DNA is TGTGCCTGGAGTGTAAAGGGGCGAAATTCACCCCTCCACTTT.

This clone has only a few counts. The chain combines TRBV30 with TRBJ1-4; D unclear. Germline values: CDR1 GTSNPN, CDR2 SVGIG (reference sequence). The CDR3 consists of 13 residues. V gave up 6 bases and J gave up 5 bases, with 13 bases separating them. CDR3 region: CACRGVLNEKLFF. The CDR3 coding sequence is TGTGCCTGCCGGGGAGTCCTGAATGAAAAACTGTTTTTT.

The V and J genes are TRBV7-2 and TRBJ2-5; 8 bases align to TRBD2. The CDR3 extends over 15 amino acids. The V gene end was trimmed by 4 bases and the J gene end by 5 bases; junction bases not matched to a gene: 9. CDR1 and CDR2 from the germline V gene are SGHTA and FQGNSA. Here the CDR3 DNA reads TGTGCCAGCAGCTCTACGGGGACTAGATATGAGACCCAGTACTTC. Translated, it gives CASSSTGTRYETQYF. The full variable domain, completed using reference TRBV7-2 and TRBJ2-5, is GAGVSQSPSNKVTEKGKDVELRCDPISGHTALYWYRQSLGQGLEFLIYFQGNSAPDKSGLPSDRFSAERTGGSVSTLTIQRTQQEDSAVYLCASSSTGTRYETQYFGPGTRLLVL.

The rearrangement links TRBV6-5 to TRBJ1-5, with no clear D. This CDR3 region has 14 residues. V lost 1 base and J lost 4, with 8 bases in between. Germline V gene sequence: CDR1 MNHEY, CDR2 SVGAGI. Here the CDR3 DNA reads TGTGCCAGCAGTTACTTGGGCACGAATCAGCCCCAGCATTTT. This gives the protein CASSYLGTNQPQHF.

With regard to this clone: Other DNA variants within this sample encode the same CDR3. The gene calls are TRBV18 and TRBJ1-1, with D possibly matching TRBD1 (6 bases). The germline V and J ends were trimmed by 3 bases and 3 bases, with 8 bases remaining between them. Germline V CDR1 and CDR2: KGHSH, LQKENI. The CDR3 sequence is 13 residues long. As DNA, the CDR3 is TGTGCCAGCTCACCCGGGGGGCACACTGAAGCTTTCTTT. This codes for CASSPGGHTEAFF. The entire variable domain, with the rest obtained from reference TRBV18 and TRBJ1-1, is as follows: NAGVMQNPRHLVRRRGQEARLRCSPMKGHSHVYWYRQLPEEGLKFMVYLQKENIIDESGMPKERFSAEFPKEGPSILRIQQVVRGDSAAYFCASSPGGHTEAFFGQGTRLTVV.